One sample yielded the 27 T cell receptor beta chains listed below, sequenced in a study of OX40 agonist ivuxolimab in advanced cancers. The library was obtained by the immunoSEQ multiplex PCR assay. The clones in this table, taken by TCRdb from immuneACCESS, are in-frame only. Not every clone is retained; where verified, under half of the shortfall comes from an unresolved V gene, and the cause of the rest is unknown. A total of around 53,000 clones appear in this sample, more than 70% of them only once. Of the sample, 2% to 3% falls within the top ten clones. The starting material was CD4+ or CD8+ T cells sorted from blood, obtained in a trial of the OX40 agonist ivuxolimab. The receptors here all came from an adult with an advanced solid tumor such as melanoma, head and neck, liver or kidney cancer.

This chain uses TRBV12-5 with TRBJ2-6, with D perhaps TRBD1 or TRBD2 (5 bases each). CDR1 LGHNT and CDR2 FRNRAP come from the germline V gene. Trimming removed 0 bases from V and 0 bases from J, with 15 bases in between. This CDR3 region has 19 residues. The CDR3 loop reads CASGLVEGISDSGANVLTF. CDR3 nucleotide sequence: TGTGCTAGTGGTTTGGTAGAGGGGATTAGTGACTCTGGGGCCAACGTCCTGACTTTC.

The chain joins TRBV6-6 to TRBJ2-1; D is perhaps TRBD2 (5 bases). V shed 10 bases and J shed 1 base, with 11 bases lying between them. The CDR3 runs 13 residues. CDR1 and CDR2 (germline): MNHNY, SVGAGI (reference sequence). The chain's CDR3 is CAISGSSYNEQFF. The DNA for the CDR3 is TGTGCCATTTCGGGGTCTTCCTACAATGAGCAGTTCTTC.

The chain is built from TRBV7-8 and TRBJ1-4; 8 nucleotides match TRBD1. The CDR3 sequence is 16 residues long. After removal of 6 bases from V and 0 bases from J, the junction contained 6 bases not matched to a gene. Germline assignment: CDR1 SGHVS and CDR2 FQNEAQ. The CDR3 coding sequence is TGTGCCAGCAGAATTTCAGGGGGCGCAACTAATGAAAAACTGTTTTTT. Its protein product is CASRISGGATNEKLFF.

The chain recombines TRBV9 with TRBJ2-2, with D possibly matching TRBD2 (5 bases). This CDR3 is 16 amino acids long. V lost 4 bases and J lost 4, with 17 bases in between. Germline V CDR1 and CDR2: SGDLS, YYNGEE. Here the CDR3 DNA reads TGTGCCAGCAGCCTAGGACTCACTAGAGCCACCGGGGAGCTGTTTTTT. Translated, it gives CASSLGLTRATGELFF. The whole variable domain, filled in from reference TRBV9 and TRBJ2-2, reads DSGVTQTPKHLITATGQRVTLRCSPRSGDLSVYWYQQSLDQGLQFLIQYYNGEERAKGNILERFSAQQFPDLHSELNLSSLELGDSALYFCASSLGLTRATGELFFGEGSRLTVL.

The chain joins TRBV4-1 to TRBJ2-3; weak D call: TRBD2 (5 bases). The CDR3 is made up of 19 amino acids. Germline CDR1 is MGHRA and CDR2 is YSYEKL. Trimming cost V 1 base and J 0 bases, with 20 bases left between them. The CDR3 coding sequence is TGCGCCAGCAGCCAAGTATTTGGATTCGGCGGGCCTAGCACAGATACGCAGTATTTT. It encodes CASSQVFGFGGPSTDTQYF.

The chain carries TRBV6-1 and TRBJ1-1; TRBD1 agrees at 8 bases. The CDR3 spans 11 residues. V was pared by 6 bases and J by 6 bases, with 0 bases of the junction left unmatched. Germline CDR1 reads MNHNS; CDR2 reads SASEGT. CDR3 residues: CASRDRAEAFF. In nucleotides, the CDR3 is TGTGCCAGCAGGGACAGGGCTGAAGCTTTCTTT.

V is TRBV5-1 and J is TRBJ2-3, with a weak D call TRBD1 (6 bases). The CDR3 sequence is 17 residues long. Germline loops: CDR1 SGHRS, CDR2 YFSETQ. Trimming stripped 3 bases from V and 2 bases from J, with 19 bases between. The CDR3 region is CASSSRIGQRNTDTQYF. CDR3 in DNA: TGCGCCAGCAGCTCTCGTATCGGACAGCGAAACACAGATACGCAGTATTTT. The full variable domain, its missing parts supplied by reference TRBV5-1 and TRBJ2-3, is KAGVTQTPRYLIKTRGQQVTLSCSPISGHRSVSWYQQTPGQGLQFLFEYFSETQRNKGNFPGRFSGRQFSNSRSEMNVSTLELGDSALYLCASSSRIGQRNTDTQYFGPGTRLTVL.

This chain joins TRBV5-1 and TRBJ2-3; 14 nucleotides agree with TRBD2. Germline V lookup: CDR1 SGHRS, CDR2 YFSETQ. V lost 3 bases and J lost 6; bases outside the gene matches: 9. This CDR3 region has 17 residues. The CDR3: CASSSGLAGDGYDTQYF. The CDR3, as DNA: TGCGCCAGCAGCTCGGGACTAGCGGGAGATGGGTATGATACGCAGTATTTT.

CDR3 residues: CASSHRQGGSSYNEQFF. The DNA of the CDR3 is TGTGCCAGCAGTCACCGACAGGGCGGAAGCTCCTACAATGAGCAGTTCTTC. The gene calls are TRBV27 and TRBJ2-1; 7 bases map to TRBD1. CDR3 length equals 17 residues. Per germline, CDR1 MNHEY and CDR2 SMNVEV (reference sequence). The V gene end was trimmed by 5 bases and the J gene end by 0 bases; junction bases not matched to a gene: 10.

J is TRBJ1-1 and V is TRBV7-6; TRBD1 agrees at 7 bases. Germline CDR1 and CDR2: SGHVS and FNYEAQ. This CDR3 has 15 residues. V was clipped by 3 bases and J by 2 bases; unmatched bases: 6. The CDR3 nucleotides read TGTGCCAGCAGCTTCCGGACAGGAACCAACACTGAAGCTTTCTTT. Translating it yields CASSFRTGTNTEAFF.

The CDR3 DNA follows: TGTGCCAGCAGCTACAGAGAGGCGATGGATTATAATTCACCCCTCCACTTT. Translated: CASSYREAMDYNSPLHF. The V and J genes are TRBV7-6 and TRBJ1-6; D is undetermined. V was pared by 4 bases and J by 4 bases, with 17 bases between. Germline values: CDR1 SGHVS, CDR2 FNYEAQ. The CDR3 has 17 residues.

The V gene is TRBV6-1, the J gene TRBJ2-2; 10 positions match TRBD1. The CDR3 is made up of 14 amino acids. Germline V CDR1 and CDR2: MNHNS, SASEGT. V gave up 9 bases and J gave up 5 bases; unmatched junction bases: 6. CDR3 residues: CASVDRGLTGELFF. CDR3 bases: TGTGCCAGTGTTGACAGGGGGCTGACCGGGGAGCTGTTTTTT.

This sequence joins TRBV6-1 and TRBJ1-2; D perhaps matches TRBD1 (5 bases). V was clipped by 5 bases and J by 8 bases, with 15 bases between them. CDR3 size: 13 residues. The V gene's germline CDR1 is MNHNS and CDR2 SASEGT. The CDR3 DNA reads TGTGCCAGCAGTCCTGGGGGGAGGGGCGGCTACACCTTC. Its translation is CASSPGGRGGYTF.

The CDR3 loop is CASSQEGRWDGANVLTF. In nucleotides, the CDR3 is TGTGCCAGCAGCCAAGAAGGTCGGTGGGACGGGGCCAACGTCCTGACTTTC. The chain is built from TRBV14 and TRBJ2-6; D may correspond to TRBD1 or TRBD2 (5 bases each). CDR1 is SGHDN and CDR2 is FVKESK in the germline V gene. V lost 0 bases, J lost 4 bases, and 13 bases lay in between. This CDR3 spans 17 amino acids.

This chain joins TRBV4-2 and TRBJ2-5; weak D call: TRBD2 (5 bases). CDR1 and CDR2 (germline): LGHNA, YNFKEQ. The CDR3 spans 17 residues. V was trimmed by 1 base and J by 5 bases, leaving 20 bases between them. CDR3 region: CASSQGFQAEGEETQYF. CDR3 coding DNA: TGTGCCAGCAGCCAAGGATTCCAGGCTGAGGGAGAGGAGACCCAGTACTTC.

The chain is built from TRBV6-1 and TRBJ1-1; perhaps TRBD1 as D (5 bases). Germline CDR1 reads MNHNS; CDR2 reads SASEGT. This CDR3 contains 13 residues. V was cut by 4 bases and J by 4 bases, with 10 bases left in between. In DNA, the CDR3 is TGTGCCAGCAGTGGGGGGGGGACCACTGAAGCTTTCTTT. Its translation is CASSGGGTTEAFF.

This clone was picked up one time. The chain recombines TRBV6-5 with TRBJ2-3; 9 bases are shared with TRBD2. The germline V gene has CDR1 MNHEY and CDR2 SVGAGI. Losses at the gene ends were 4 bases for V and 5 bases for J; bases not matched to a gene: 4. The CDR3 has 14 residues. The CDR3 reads CASSSSGAKDTQYF. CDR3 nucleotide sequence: TGTGCCAGCAGTTCTAGCGGGGCTAAAGATACGCAGTATTTT.

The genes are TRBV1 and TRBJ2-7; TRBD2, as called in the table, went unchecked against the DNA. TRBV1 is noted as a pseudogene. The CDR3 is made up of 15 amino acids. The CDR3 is CTSSQGEGGEYEQYF. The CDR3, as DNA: TGCACCAGCAGCCAAGGAGAGGGAGGTGAATACGAGCAGTACTTC.

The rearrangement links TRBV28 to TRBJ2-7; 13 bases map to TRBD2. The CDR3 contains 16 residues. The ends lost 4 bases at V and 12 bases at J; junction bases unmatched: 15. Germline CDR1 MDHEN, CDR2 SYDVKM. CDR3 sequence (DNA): TGTGCCAGCAGTTCCCCCGACCCGGGACTAGCGGGAATTCCGTACTTC. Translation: CASSSPDPGLAGIPYF.

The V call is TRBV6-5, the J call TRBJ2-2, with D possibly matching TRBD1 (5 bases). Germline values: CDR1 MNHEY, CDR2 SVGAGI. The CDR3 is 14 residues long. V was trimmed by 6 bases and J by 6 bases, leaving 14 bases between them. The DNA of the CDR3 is TGTGCCAGCAGATCCAGGGAATTCCCCGGGGAGCTGTTTTTT. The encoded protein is CASRSREFPGELFF.

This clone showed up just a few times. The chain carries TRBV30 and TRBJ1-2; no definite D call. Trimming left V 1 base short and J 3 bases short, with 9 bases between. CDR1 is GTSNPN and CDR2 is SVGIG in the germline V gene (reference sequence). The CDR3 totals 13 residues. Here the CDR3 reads CAWSGRVDYGYTF. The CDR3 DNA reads TGTGCCTGGAGTGGTAGGGTGGACTATGGCTACACCTTC.

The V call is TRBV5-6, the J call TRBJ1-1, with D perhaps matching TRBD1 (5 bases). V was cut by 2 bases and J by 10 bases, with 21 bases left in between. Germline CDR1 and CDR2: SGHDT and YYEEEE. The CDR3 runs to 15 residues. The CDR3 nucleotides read TGTGCCAGCAGCTTAGCAGGGACGGAGCTATTGTCAGCTTTCTTT. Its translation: CASSLAGTELLSAFF.

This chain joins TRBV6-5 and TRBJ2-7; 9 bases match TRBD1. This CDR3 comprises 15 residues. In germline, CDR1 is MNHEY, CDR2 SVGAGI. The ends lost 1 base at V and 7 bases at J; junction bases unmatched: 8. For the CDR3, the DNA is TGTGCCAGCAGTTACTTTGGGACAGGGCTAAGTGAGCAGTACTTC. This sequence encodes CASSYFGTGLSEQYF.

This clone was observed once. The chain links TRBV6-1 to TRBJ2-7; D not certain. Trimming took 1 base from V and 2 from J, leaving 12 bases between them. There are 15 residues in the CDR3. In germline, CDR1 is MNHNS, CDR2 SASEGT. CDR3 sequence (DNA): TGTGCCAGCAGTGAAGAGTTAATTCAAACCTACGAGCAGTACTTC. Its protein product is CASSEELIQTYEQYF.

The CDR3 region is CASSLEEDHMNTEAFF. The CDR3 coding sequence is TGTGCCAGCAGCTTAGAGGAGGACCACATGAACACTGAAGCTTTCTTT. This chain links TRBV7-8 with TRBJ1-1; D is uncertain. The ends were cut back, 1 base at V and 0 bases at J, with 12 bases in the middle. The CDR3 is 16 amino acids. Per germline, CDR1 SGHVS and CDR2 FQNEAQ.

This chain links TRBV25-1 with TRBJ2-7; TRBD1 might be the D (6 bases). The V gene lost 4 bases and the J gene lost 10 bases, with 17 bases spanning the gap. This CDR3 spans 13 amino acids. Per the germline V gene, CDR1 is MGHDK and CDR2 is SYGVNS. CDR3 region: CASSGGPTGRQYF. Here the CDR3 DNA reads TGTGCCAGCAGTGGGGGGCCAACAGGGAGACAGTACTTC.

CDR3 residues: CASTSWGGNTEAFF. The CDR3 DNA follows: TGTGCCAGCACGTCTTGGGGGGGGAACACTGAAGCTTTCTTT. J is TRBJ1-1 and V is TRBV5-8, with a weak D call TRBD1 (5 bases). V dropped 6 bases and J dropped 1 base, with 13 bases sitting between them. Germline lookup yields CDR1 SGHTS and CDR2 YDEGEE. There are 14 residues in the CDR3.